This T cell receptor (beta chain) was observed in a study of cytomegalovirus exposure and HLA in healthy donors (TCRdb year 2017). For the wider study: A later analysis indicated that the 120 or so validation repertoires were generated on the platform also employed for the approximately 670 repertoires of the first cohort. In addition to the first cohort of 650 to 750 subjects, a separate validation cohort of 120 different subjects was used. The study aimed to test whether cataloging public T cell receptors could reveal signatures of past pathogen exposure. High-throughput TCR immunosequencing, statistical association of individual TCRs with disease status, and machine learning were combined to predict cytomegalovirus infection status. Broad study findings and their caveats: A later analysis had no HLA typing for the validation cohort, so co-occurrence there was scored across all 130 or so repertoires. In a later analysis, TCRs clustered in the first cohort were found to also tend to co-occur in the roughly 130 validation repertoires, with approximately 94% of cluster scores above 0. The study gave a list of 150 to 200 TCR beta chains associated with cytomegalovirus. In both the original and validation cohorts, the classifier was reported to diagnose cytomegalovirus status with high specificity and sensitivity. According to the authors, the approach could potentially be generalized to other disease states and immunological phenotypes. Most TCR sequences were observed very rarely across donors, whereas some public TCRs were present in many individuals. Three of the identified cytomegalovirus-associated TCR beta chains were confirmed in vitro to be specific for cytomegalovirus antigens.

Donors formed part of the validation cohort, which comprised over a hundred subjects and was distinct from the first cohort of fewer than 750 subjects. Libraries were constructed by the immunoSEQ multiplex PCR assay. For the original study's pipeline: A statistical classification framework was built for diagnosing cytomegalovirus status from the catalog of TCR beta chain sequences. TCRdb took over this immuneACCESS table, retaining in-frame rearrangements with V and J assigned. Such tables are incomplete; in checked studies, under half of the missing clones stem from an unresolved V gene, and the remainder is unexplained. The V and J calls and clone size come from that table; D and trimming were worked out from the DNA. Present in this sample are about 220,000 clones, around nine tenths of which were seen just once. The top ten clones comprise 2.5% to 3% of the sample. On this clone itself: Its antigen remains undetermined. Base quality data are lacking; no much larger clone is found one base away.

The source is a man between 18 and 35 years old in good health and CMV-seronegative. The specimen sequenced was PBMCs.

The CDR3 here reads CASSFLQGEGHEKLFF. The sequence in DNA is TGTGCCAGCAGTTTCCTACAGGGGGAGGGTCATGAAAAACTGTTTTTT. The chain employs TRBV27 and TRBJ1-4; 8 bases in the junction line up with TRBD1. Sequences MNHEY (CDR1) and SMNVEV (CDR2) are obtained from the germline V gene (reference sequence). Ends trimmed: V by 3 bases, J by 6 bases; bases unmatched to a gene: 9. Counted from cysteine to phenylalanine, this CDR3 has 16 amino acids. Of all the DNA, just the CDR3 is kept, 48 bases in frame from base 1.